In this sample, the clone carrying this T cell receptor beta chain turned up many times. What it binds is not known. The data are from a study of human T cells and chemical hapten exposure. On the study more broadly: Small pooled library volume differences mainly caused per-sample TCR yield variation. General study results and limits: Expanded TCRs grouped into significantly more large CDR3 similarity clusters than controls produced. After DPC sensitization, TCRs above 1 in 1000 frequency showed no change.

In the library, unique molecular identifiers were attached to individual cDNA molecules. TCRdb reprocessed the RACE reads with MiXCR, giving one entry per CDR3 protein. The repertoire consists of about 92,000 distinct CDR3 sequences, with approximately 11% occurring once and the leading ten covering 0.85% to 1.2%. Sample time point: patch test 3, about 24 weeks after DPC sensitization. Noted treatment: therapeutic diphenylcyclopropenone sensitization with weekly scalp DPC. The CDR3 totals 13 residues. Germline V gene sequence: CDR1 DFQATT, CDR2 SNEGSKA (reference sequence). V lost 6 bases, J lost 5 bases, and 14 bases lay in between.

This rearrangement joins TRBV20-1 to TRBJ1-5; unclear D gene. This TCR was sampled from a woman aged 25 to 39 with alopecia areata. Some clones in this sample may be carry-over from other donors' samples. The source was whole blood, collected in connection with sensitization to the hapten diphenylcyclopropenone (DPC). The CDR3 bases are TGCAGTGCCCAGAGCCAGGTTGATCAGCCCCAGCATTTT. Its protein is CSAQSQVDQPQHF.